The clone carrying this T cell receptor (beta chain) was picked up a small number of times. The authors extracted RNA and reverse transcribed it into cDNA as the sequencing template. Using immunoSEQ multiplex PCR, the repertoire was profiled, and TCRdb retains in-frame clones only, with some absent. The profile shows 150,000 to 200,000 clones, around 71% of them singletons. This sample stems from a study of CD8+ T cells in alopecia areata. Across the study: Treatment of the treated patients consisted of oral tofacitinib, 5 to 10 mg twice daily.

Treatment described: oral pan-JAK inhibitor, 5-10 mg twice daily. The CDR3 runs to 16 residues. V dropped 0 bases and J dropped 3 bases, with 13 bases sitting between them. CDR1 MNHEY and CDR2 SVGAGI come from the germline V gene. This sample comprised CD4+ T cells sorted from blood, obtained at week 4, from a patient treated with tofacitinib. This sequence originates from a human donor with alopecia areata. V is TRBV6-5 and J is TRBJ2-3; tentative D call: TRBD1 (5 bases). The chain's CDR3 is CASSYSGPTRTDTQYF. The CDR3 DNA sequence: TGTGCCAGCAGTTACTCGGGGCCCACAAGGACAGATACGCAGTATTTT.